This passage covers 25 T cell receptor beta chains from one sample sequenced in a study of blood T cell repertoires in COVID-19. The repertoire was sequenced with immunoSEQ multiplex PCR; TCRdb's copy has only in-frame clones and lacks some. This sample has just under 90,000 clones, with approximately 88% found just once. The source material was peripheral blood. Every receptor here comes from a man aged 55 to 70 with acute or convalescent COVID-19.

CDR3 sequence (DNA): TGTGCCAGTAGTAAGGGAGCCCGAAGGACAGATACGCAGTATTTT. This codes for CASSKGARRTDTQYF. V usage is TRBV19 and J usage is TRBJ2-3; the D gene is possibly TRBD2 (5 bases). Trimming took off 4 bases at V and 3 bases at J, with 14 bases between the two ends. Germline CDR1 and CDR2: LNHDA and SQIVND (reference sequence). The CDR3 contains 15 residues.

The rearrangement links TRBV6-5 to TRBJ2-7; 8 bases agree with TRBD2. From germline, CDR1 is MNHEY and CDR2 SVGAGI. V dropped 5 bases and J dropped 0; count of bases not matched to a gene: 3. This CDR3 is 14 amino acids long. CDR3 nucleotides: TGTGCCAGCAGTAAACTAGCGGTCTCCTACGAGCAGTACTTC. As protein: CASSKLAVSYEQYF.

The gene calls are TRBV29-1 and TRBJ2-3, with TRBD2 as a possible D gene (6 bases). Trimming removed 4 bases from V and 2 bases from J, with 16 bases in between. The CDR3 runs 15 residues. Looked up from germline, CDR1 is SQVTM and CDR2 is ANQGSEA. The CDR3 loop is CSVVTPGEYTDTQYF. CDR3 nucleotide sequence: TGCAGCGTTGTGACTCCGGGGGAGTACACAGATACGCAGTATTTT.

This chain uses TRBV10-3 with TRBJ2-1, with 8 bases lining up with TRBD1. There are 16 residues in the CDR3. Germline values: CDR1 ENHRY, CDR2 SYGVKD. Trimming cost V 4 bases and J 12 bases; bases outside gene matches: 17. The CDR3 DNA reads TGTGCCATCAGTGGCACTCCAGGGGGCATCGAGGCTGGGCAGTTCTTC. This encodes CAISGTPGGIEAGQFF.

The genes are TRBV4-2 and TRBJ1-1, with D unresolved. Trimming pared 1 base from V and 0 bases from J, leaving 9 bases between. In germline, CDR1 is LGHNA, CDR2 YNFKEQ. This CDR3 is 15 amino acids long. The CDR3 spells CASSQAPNMNTEAFF. The CDR3 coding sequence is TGTGCCAGCAGCCAAGCACCAAACATGAACACTGAAGCTTTCTTT.

This chain connects TRBV28 to TRBJ2-7, with TRBD1 identical over 8 bases. CDR1 is MDHEN and CDR2 is SYDVKM in the germline V gene. V trimming: 4 bases; J trimming: 5 bases; junction bases outside the gene matches: 7. The CDR3 is 14 amino acids. The CDR3 region has the DNA TGTGCCAGCAGTTCCAGGGGGCGGGAACACGAGCAGTACTTC. This sequence encodes CASSSRGREHEQYF.

The chain recombines TRBV5-1 with TRBJ1-5, with unresolved D. The CDR3 sequence is 15 residues long. Deletions cut 0 bases from V and 7 bases from J, with 14 bases between. Germline lookup yields CDR1 SGHRS and CDR2 YFSETQ. The DNA for the CDR3 is TGCGCCAGCAGCTTGGCCGGGAGTTCGGGGCAGCCCCAGCATTTT. The encoded protein is CASSLAGSSGQPQHF.

The rearrangement joins TRBV11-2 to TRBJ2-3; D perhaps matches TRBD2 (6 bases). This CDR3 is built from 15 residues. CDR1 is SGHAT, CDR2 FQNNGV, per germline. The germline V and J ends were trimmed by 3 bases and 1 base, with 11 bases remaining between them. As DNA, the CDR3 is TGTGCCAGCAGCTTTGCGGGGTACGGCACAGATACGCAGTATTTT. Translating it yields CASSFAGYGTDTQYF.

The chain employs TRBV5-1 and TRBJ2-7; the D gene is possibly TRBD2 (6 bases). The CDR3 runs 14 residues. The germline CDR1 and CDR2 sequences are SGHRS and YFSETQ. The germline V and J ends were trimmed by 1 base and 1 base, with 9 bases remaining between them. The CDR3, as DNA: TGCGCCAGCAGCTTGACTAGCTCATCCTACGAGCAGTACTTC. As protein: CASSLTSSSYEQYF.

The gene calls are TRBV24-1 and TRBJ2-1, with D unresolved. The CDR3 consists of 14 residues. V lost 0 bases, J lost 6 bases, and 8 bases lay in between. Looked up from germline, CDR1 is KGHDR and CDR2 is SFDVKD. In DNA, the CDR3 is TGTGCCACCAGTGATTTGAGCGACCCCAATGAGCAGTTCTTC. Protein product: CATSDLSDPNEQFF.

This chain connects TRBV10-3 to TRBJ2-7; TRBD1 matches 8 bases. The V gene's germline CDR1 is ENHRY and CDR2 SYGVKD. The V segment lost 1 base and the J segment 0 bases; nucleotides outside the gene matches: 5. CDR3 size: 16 residues. The DNA for the CDR3 is TGTGCCATCAGTGAGTGGGACAGGCTTAGCTCCTACGAGCAGTACTTC. This gives the protein CAISEWDRLSSYEQYF.

This chain's CDR3 is CASSVMDGEETQYF. CDR3 coding DNA: TGCGCCAGCAGCGTAATGGACGGGGAAGAGACCCAGTACTTC. This chain uses TRBV5-1 with TRBJ2-5; a possible D gene is TRBD2 (5 bases). The CDR3 loop spans 14 amino acids. The V end was cut by 4 bases, the J end by 3 bases, with 13 bases between. Germline CDR1 and CDR2: SGHRS and YFSETQ. Drawing the rest from reference TRBV5-1 and TRBJ2-5, the complete variable domain is KAGVTQTPRYLIKTRGQQVTLSCSPISGHRSVSWYQQTPGQGLQFLFEYFSETQRNKGNFPGRFSGRQFSNSRSEMNVSTLELGDSALYLCASSVMDGEETQYFGPGTRLLVL.

The chain joins TRBV29-1 to TRBJ1-1; the D gene is possibly TRBD1 (5 bases). Trimming left V 2 bases short and J 3 bases short, with 7 bases between. The CDR3 consists of 12 residues. Germline V gives CDR1 SQVTM, CDR2 ANQGSEA. The CDR3 here is CSVETGDTEAFF. The CDR3 nucleotides read TGCAGCGTTGAAACGGGGGACACTGAAGCTTTCTTT.

Concerning this clone itself: This same CDR3 is encoded by further DNA sequences in the sample. This chain joins TRBV5-1 and TRBJ2-2; TRBD2 agrees at 8 bases. Germline CDR1 reads SGHRS; CDR2 reads YFSETQ. The CDR3 runs to 14 residues. V lost 4 bases, J lost 4 bases, and 3 bases stayed unmatched. As DNA, the CDR3 is TGCGCCAGCAGCAGCGGGGGAGGCACCGGGGAGCTGTTTTTT. It is translated as CASSSGGGTGELFF. The full variable domain, its missing parts supplied by reference TRBV5-1 and TRBJ2-2, is KAGVTQTPRYLIKTRGQQVTLSCSPISGHRSVSWYQQTPGQGLQFLFEYFSETQRNKGNFPGRFSGRQFSNSRSEMNVSTLELGDSALYLCASSSGGGTGELFFGEGSRLTVL.

V and J are TRBV12-5 and TRBJ2-7, with D tentatively TRBD2 (5 bases). Trimming took off 1 base at V and 7 bases at J, with 11 bases between the two ends. The CDR3 has 13 residues. Germline lookup yields CDR1 LGHNT and CDR2 FRNRAP. The CDR3 region is CASGLAGGAEQYF. CDR3 DNA: TGTGCTAGTGGTTTGGCCGGAGGAGCGGAGCAGTACTTC. The variable domain in full, completed from reference TRBV12-5 and TRBJ2-7, reads DARVTQTPRHKVTEMGQEVTMRCQPILGHNTVFWYRQTMMQGLELLAYFRNRAPLDDSGMPKDRFSAEMPDATLATLKIQPSEPRDSAVYFCASGLAGGAEQYFGPGTRLTVT.

The rearrangement links TRBV5-4 to TRBJ2-5, with D unresolved. V lost 0 bases and J lost 4, with 4 bases in between. The CDR3 is made up of 12 amino acids. Per the germline V gene, CDR1 is SGHNT and CDR2 is YYREEE (reference sequence). The CDR3 bases are TGTGCCAGCAGCTTGGCGGGAGAGACCCAGTACTTC. Its translation: CASSLAGETQYF.

The J gene is TRBJ2-3, the V gene TRBV27, with unresolved D. V dropped 6 bases and J dropped 6 bases, with 13 bases sitting between them. The CDR3 is 13 residues long. Germline assignment: CDR1 MNHEY and CDR2 SMNVEV (reference sequence). The DNA of the CDR3 is TGTGCCAGCAGCCCGAATACCGCGGATACGCAGTATTTT. Translated: CASSPNTADTQYF.

The chain employs TRBV19 and TRBJ2-7, with TRBD1 matching over 10 bases. V lost 4 bases and J lost 4; bases outside the gene matches: 13. There are 17 residues in the CDR3. The germline V gene has CDR1 LNHDA and CDR2 SQIVND (reference sequence). The CDR3 nucleotides read TGTGCCAGTAGTACTACCCGGGACAGGGGCTTTTTATACGAGCAGTACTTC. Protein sequence: CASSTTRDRGFLYEQYF.

The chain recombines TRBV19 with TRBJ1-2, with D perhaps matching TRBD1 (5 bases). The CDR3 extends over 14 amino acids. CDR1 LNHDA and CDR2 SQIVND come from the germline V gene (reference sequence). Trimming removed 6 bases from V and 0 bases from J, with 11 bases in between. The CDR3 here is CASSQTASNYGYTF. The DNA of the CDR3 is TGTGCCAGTAGCCAGACAGCTTCTAACTATGGCTACACCTTC.

CDR3 bases: TGCAGCGTTGCGTCCGTCTACGAGCAGTACTTC. This sequence encodes CSVASVYEQYF. This chain links TRBV29-1 with TRBJ2-7; unclear D gene. The CDR3 length is 11 residues. V dropped 4 bases and J dropped 3 bases, with 7 bases sitting between them. Per the germline V gene, CDR1 is SQVTM and CDR2 is ANQGSEA.

The V gene is TRBV27, the J gene TRBJ2-5; a weak D match, TRBD2 (7 bases). Germline CDR1 MNHEY, CDR2 SMNVEV (reference sequence). The CDR3 length is 13 residues. Between the trimmed V and J ends, which lost 8 bases and 6 bases, there was a span of 16 bases. The CDR3 sequence is CASGGGAEKTQYF. In DNA, the CDR3 is TGTGCCAGCGGTGGGGGGGCCGAGAAGACCCAGTACTTC.

The gene calls are TRBV3-1 (or the pseudogene TRBV3-2) and TRBJ2-3; the D gene is possibly TRBD2 (6 bases). Germline V gene lookup returns CDR1 LGHDT and CDR2 YNNKEL (reference sequence). This CDR3 contains 17 residues. V was shortened by 4 bases and J by 1 base, with 18 bases between the two germline ends. Here the CDR3 reads CASSPQTREWGTDTQYF. DNA of the CDR3: TGTGCCAGCAGCCCCCAAACTCGGGAGTGGGGCACAGATACGCAGTATTTT.

The J gene is TRBJ2-5, the V gene TRBV7-3; possibly TRBD1 for D (6 bases). The length of the CDR3 is 13 residues. Trimming took off 3 bases at V and 4 bases at J, with 9 bases between the two ends. CDR1 and CDR2 (germline): SGHTA, FQGTGA. Here the CDR3 DNA reads TGTGCCAGCAGCTTCACAGGGTCAGAGACCCAGTACTTC. It specifies CASSFTGSETQYF.

The chain employs TRBV5-1 and TRBJ1-2; the D is unclear. Between the trimmed V and J ends, which lost 0 bases and 8 bases, there was a span of 14 bases. Germline CDR1 and CDR2: SGHRS and YFSETQ. This CDR3 contains 14 residues. CDR3 coding DNA: TGCGCCAGCAGCTTGGACCCCGGGTTTCAAGGCTACACCTTC. Encoded protein: CASSLDPGFQGYTF.

The chain uses TRBV10-3 and TRBJ2-5; 8 bases agree with TRBD2. The V gene's germline CDR1 is ENHRY and CDR2 SYGVKD. With 3 bases clipped from V and 5 bases from J, the junction kept 8 bases outside the gene matches. The CDR3 extends over 15 amino acids. For the CDR3, the DNA is TGTGCCATCAGTGACTCCCCGGGGGGGAGGGAGACCCAGTACTTC. Amino acids: CAISDSPGGRETQYF.